Listed here is a single T cell receptor (beta chain). What it binds is unknown. At one of its ends the junction is not consistent with the germline gene, which may arise from a read error. Sequencing used immunoSEQ multiplex PCR; TCRdb keeps in-frame clones, though not all of them. There are roughly 120,000 clones in the sample; about 90% occur only once, and roughly 4.4% lies in the top ten. The sample comes from a study of T cell responses to AZD1222 COVID-19 vaccine. Study observations and caveats: At baseline, seropositivity was found in only a handful of AZD1222 recipients. Vaccine-associated CD4 TCRs ranged over spike, dominating at 160-218 and 743-854. Variant regions that are unmutated are reportedly the target of nearly half of spike-specific TCRs.

This CDR3 has 18 amino acids. Germline values: CDR1 LGHDT, CDR2 YNNKEL (reference sequence). This sample comprised peripheral blood, obtained 28 days after the second AZD1222 dose. The V and J genes are TRBV3-1 (or the pseudogene TRBV3-2) and TRBJ2-6, with 10 bases fitting TRBD1. This receptor was identified in an adult who received the AZD1222 COVID-19 vaccine. This CDR3 reads CARSQPRQGAPGANVLTF. In nucleotides, the CDR3 is TGTGCCCGCAGCCAACCACGACAGGGGGCCCCTGGGGCCAACGTCCTGACTTTC.